This T cell receptor beta chain was identified in a study of cytomegalovirus exposure and HLA in healthy donors. Germline V gene lookup returns CDR1 MDHEN and CDR2 SYDVKM. This CDR3 region has 14 residues. V was clipped by 5 bases and J by 5 bases; unmatched bases: 6. Among the donors, all were healthy bone marrow donors. Points on this clone: Its antigen is not identified.

Whole-study findings and limits: Most TCR sequences were uncommon, yet certain public TCRs appeared in many donors.

13 Jbeta primers and 60 Vbeta primers were used for the PCR. The assay was immunoSEQ multiplex PCR, and TCRdb's table has in-frame clones only and misses some. This listing includes about 35,000 clones. The sequenced sample consisted of PBMCs. The receptor was derived from a man aged 35 to 55 in good health and CMV-seronegative. The rearrangement uses TRBV28 and TRBJ2-7, with TRBD1 matching over 10 bases. The CDR3 DNA reads as TGTGCCAGCAGTCTACCCGGGACAGGGGACGAGCAGTACTTC. Its protein is CASSLPGTGDEQYF.